The sequence of this TCR beta chain was determined in a study of OX40 agonist ivuxolimab in advanced cancers. Concerning the study at large: Ivuxolimab was a fully human IgG2 agonistic monoclonal antibody targeting the costimulatory receptor OX40 (CD134). Intravenous ivuxolimab was administered to patients every 2 weeks at six dose levels: 0.01, 0.1, 0.3, 1.5, 3 and 10 mg/kg. Among the 52 dose-escalation patients, 19 had hepatocellular carcinoma, roughly 15 melanoma, 9 renal cell carcinoma and 9 head and neck cancer. In the dose-escalation cohort, around four fifths of patients were male, and the mean age was approximately 60 years with a range of 23 to 79. Patients were allowed to have had prior anti-PD-1, anti-PD-L1 or anti-CTLA-4 therapy, and 30% to 40% of the dose-escalation patients had previously received checkpoint inhibitors. Partial responses were achieved by three dose-escalation patients, of whom one had hepatocellular carcinoma and two had cutaneous melanoma. Peripheral TCRbeta sequencing aimed to test whether ivuxolimab altered TCR sequence diversity and caused clonal T-cell expansion. The paper covers the monotherapy dose-escalation part of the phase I ivuxolimab trial, which included N of about 51 patients. Summary of the overall study and its limitations: At doses of 0.1 to 3.0 mg/kg, clonal expansion of both CD4+ and CD8+ blood T cells was observed from baseline to week 6. After ivuxolimab, expanded clones were on average more numerous among CD8+ T cells than among CD4+ T cells. The antigen specificity of the peripheral T cells that underwent clonal expansion was not determined. Low levels of normalized T-cell clonal expansion were also seen in some patients who did not respond. Partial responders in the 0.1-3.0 mg/kg groups had among the lowest normalized peripheral clonal expansion, especially among CD8+ T cells.

To sequence the TCRbeta CDR3 region, genomic DNA was isolated from the sorted cells. TCRbeta CDR3 regions were sequenced using the immunoSEQ Assay. Imported from immuneACCESS, the table was reduced by TCRdb to in-frame sequences with V and J called. These copies leave out some clones; in studies compared against another copy, an unresolved V gene accounts for under half, and the cause of the remainder is not known. In this sample the table shows tens of thousands of clones, about 86% of which occur a single time. About 0.95% of the sample belongs to the ten largest clones. The trial excluded patients who had a history of autoimmune disease or were on systemic immunosuppression. Peripheral blood for TCR sequencing was drawn from every dose cohort at baseline, at cycle 4 day 1 and at cycle 7 day 1. Samples were obtained from an open-label, multicenter, first-in-human phase I dose-escalation trial of ivuxolimab. The trial enrolled adults with locally advanced or metastatic head and neck squamous cell, hepatocellular, melanoma or renal cell carcinoma. CD4+ and CD8+ T cells were sorted separately from peripheral blood before TCR sequencing.

As for this clone: What this receptor recognizes is not known. No qualities accompany the bases; no much larger clone lies one base away.

Compared with germline, V lacks 1 base and J lacks 9 bases; bases without a gene match: 13. The CDR3, from cysteine to phenylalanine, totals 18 residues. The sequence is cut down to CDR3 DNA, 54 bases in frame from base 1. CDR1 and CDR2 are drawn from the germline V gene: LGHNA, YNFKEQ. This clonotype was obtained from an adult with an advanced solid tumor such as melanoma, head and neck, liver or kidney cancer. The rearranged chain carries TRBV4-2 and TRBJ2-1, with TRBD1 matching 12 junction bases. Sample: CD4+ or CD8+ T cells sorted from blood, taken in a trial of the OX40 agonist ivuxolimab. The sequenced DNA: TGTGCCAGCAGCCAAGCTAAAGGGACAGGGGGCGCCACCGTTGAGCAGTTCTTC. This gives the protein CASSQAKGTGGATVEQFF.